The text below deals with one T cell receptor beta chain. No antigen is known for it. Assay: immunoSEQ multiplex PCR; the TCRdb copy retains only in-frame clones and omits some. The sample lists roughly 120,000 clones, over 85% occurring once. Thymic samples were excised during corrective heart operations. This sample is drawn from a study of human thymus T cells. The CDR3 covers 17 residues. The germline V gene has CDR1 MGHRA and CDR2 YSYEKL. J lost 5 bases, V lost 0 bases, and 8 bases had no gene match. General observations from the study: Thymic repertoires of unrelated individuals were reported in related research to overlap highly. Thymic and blood repertoires appeared to carry a bias in their V and J gene usage.

The chain combines TRBV4-1 with TRBJ1-1; 11 nucleotides align to TRBD1. Sequenced sample: thymus tissue. The clonotype originates from a boy younger than two with a congenital heart defect but otherwise immunologically healthy. The CDR3: CASSQDRPGQGGTEAFF. CDR3 DNA sequence: TGCGCCAGCAGCCAAGATCGACCGGGACAGGGGGGAACTGAAGCTTTCTTT.